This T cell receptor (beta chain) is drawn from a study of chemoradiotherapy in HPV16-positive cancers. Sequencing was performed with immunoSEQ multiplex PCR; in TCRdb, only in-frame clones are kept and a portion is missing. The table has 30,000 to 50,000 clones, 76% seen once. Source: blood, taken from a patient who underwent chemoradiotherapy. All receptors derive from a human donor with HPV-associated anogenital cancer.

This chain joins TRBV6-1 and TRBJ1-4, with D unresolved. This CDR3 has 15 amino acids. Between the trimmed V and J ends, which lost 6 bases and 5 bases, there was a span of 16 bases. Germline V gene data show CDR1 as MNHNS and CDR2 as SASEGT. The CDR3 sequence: CASREYGSSNEKLFF. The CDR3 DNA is TGTGCCAGCAGGGAATACGGCTCTTCAAATGAAAAACTGTTTTTT.